The 15 T cell receptor beta chains below were found in one sample sequenced in a study of blood T cell repertoires in COVID-19. Method: immunoSEQ multiplex PCR; TCRdb's copy keeps in-frame clones and lacks some. The sample lists about 150,000 clones, about 92% seen once, with under 2% in the top ten. The sample was peripheral blood. These receptor sequences come from a human donor in a cohort sampled during active COVID-19.

The chain has TRBV5-4 and TRBJ2-2; TRBD1 matches at 9 bases. V lost 4 bases and J lost 5; bases outside the gene matches: 9. The CDR3 spans 16 residues. Germline V gene sequence: CDR1 SGHNT, CDR2 YYREEE (reference sequence). In DNA form, the CDR3 reads TGTGCCAGCAGCCCGGGGGGACAGGGCAGTACCGGGGAGCTGTTTTTT. Protein: CASSPGGQGSTGELFF.

The genes are TRBV3-1 (or the pseudogene TRBV3-2) and TRBJ1-3; D gene unclear. There are 12 residues in the CDR3. Per the germline V gene, CDR1 is LGHDT and CDR2 is YNNKEL (reference sequence). Trimming removed 11 bases from V and 0 bases from J, with 8 bases in between. CDR3 residues: CAVRASGNTIYF. CDR3 coding DNA: TGTGCCGTCCGCGCCTCTGGAAACACCATATATTTT.

The rearrangement joins TRBV19 to TRBJ2-2, with 10 bases fitting TRBD2. This CDR3 spans 15 amino acids. Looked up from germline, CDR1 is LNHDA and CDR2 is SQIVND (reference sequence). With V trimmed by 6 bases and J by 4 bases, 5 bases remained unmatched. CDR3 in amino acids: CASSSSGGATGELFF. DNA of the CDR3: TGTGCCAGTAGCTCCAGCGGGGGGGCCACCGGGGAGCTGTTTTTT.

V is TRBV4-3 and J is TRBJ2-3; perhaps TRBD2 as D (5 bases). V lost 2 bases, J lost 5 bases, and 17 bases lay in between. The CDR3 totals 16 residues. Looked up from germline, CDR1 is LGHNA and CDR2 is YSLEER. The CDR3 DNA is TGCGCCAGCAGCCAATGGACTTCACAATTGAGAGATACGCAGTATTTT. It encodes CASSQWTSQLRDTQYF.

This chain's CDR3 is CASSLSTGDYEQYF. The CDR3 DNA sequence: TGTGCCAGCAGCTTAAGTACAGGGGACTACGAGCAGTACTTC. This chain uses TRBV11-2 with TRBJ2-7, with 7 bases lining up with TRBD1. CDR3 length equals 14 residues. J gave up 3 bases and V 2 bases, and 4 bases lay outside the gene matches. Germline values: CDR1 SGHAT, CDR2 FQNNGV.

The chain carries TRBV5-7 and TRBJ1-5; the D is unclear. TRBV5-7 is an ORF; its function is uncertain. V lost 2 bases and J 6 bases, leaving 6 bases between the germline ends. The CDR3 length is 12 residues. The CDR3, as DNA: TGTGCCAGCAGCTTTAATCCTCAGCCCCAGCATTTT. As protein: CASSFNPQPQHF.

V usage is TRBV6-2 or TRBV6-3 and J usage is TRBJ1-5; D is perhaps TRBD1 (6 bases). Trimming stripped 1 base from V and 4 bases from J, with 14 bases between. This CDR3 is 16 amino acids long. CDR1 MNHEY and CDR2 SVGEGT come from the germline V gene. In nucleotides, the CDR3 is TGTGCCAGCAGTTACTACCCACAGGGATCGAATCAGCCCCAGCATTTT. It is translated as CASSYYPQGSNQPQHF.

The chain uses TRBV5-4 and TRBJ1-1; 8 positions match TRBD1. CDR1 is SGHNT and CDR2 is YYREEE in the germline V gene (reference sequence). V was pared by 4 bases and J by 1 base, with 3 bases of the junction left unmatched. The CDR3 consists of 14 residues. CDR3 nucleotides: TGTGCCAGCAGCGGGGGACAGGCGAACACTGAAGCTTTCTTT. It is translated as CASSGGQANTEAFF.

The genes are TRBV6-5 and TRBJ1-4, with a possible D match to TRBD1 (5 bases). The V and J ends lost 6 bases and 8 bases respectively, with 19 bases between them. In germline, CDR1 is MNHEY, CDR2 SVGAGI. The CDR3 contains 15 residues. DNA of the CDR3: TGTGCCAGCAGACCCCGCGGGGGAGTAGACGAAAAACTGTTTTTT. It encodes CASRPRGGVDEKLFF.

This rearrangement joins TRBV4-3 to TRBJ1-6; the match to TRBD1 covers 7 bases. V was pared by 0 bases and J by 9 bases, with 5 bases of the junction left unmatched. The CDR3 runs 15 residues. In germline, CDR1 is LGHNA, CDR2 YSLEER. In DNA, the CDR3 is TGCGCCAGCAGCCAAGATTCCGCAGGGGGTTCACCCCTCCACTTT. It is translated as CASSQDSAGGSPLHF.

This sequence joins TRBV13 and TRBJ1-1, with 8 bases fitting TRBD1. The CDR3 consists of 17 residues. Germline CDR1 reads PRHDT; CDR2 reads FYEKMQ (reference sequence). The ends lost 5 bases at V and 0 bases at J; junction bases unmatched: 11. The CDR3 sequence is CASSDRTGLRMNTEAFF. Written as DNA, the CDR3 is TGTGCCAGCAGCGACAGGACAGGGCTGCGGATGAACACTGAAGCTTTCTTT.

V and J are TRBV6-5 and TRBJ1-1; 7 nucleotides match TRBD1. J lost 7 bases, V lost 4 bases, and 6 bases had no gene match. CDR1 and CDR2 from the germline V gene are MNHEY and SVGAGI. This CDR3 region has 13 residues. The CDR3, as DNA: TGTGCCAGCAGTTTGACACAGGGGTATGAAGCTTTCTTT. Translating gives CASSLTQGYEAFF.

In this sample, this clone turned up once. The chain recombines TRBV29-1 with TRBJ2-3, with 7 bases that match TRBD1. Germline V gives CDR1 SQVTM, CDR2 ANQGSEA. This CDR3 has 14 amino acids. Germline trimming cut 8 bases from V and 3 bases from J; bases unmatched to any gene: 11. The CDR3 nucleotides are TGCAGCTCAACGACGACAGGGCGGACAGATACGCAGTATTTT. Its protein is CSSTTTGRTDTQYF.

The chain links TRBV6-4 to TRBJ2-3; 9 nucleotides match TRBD2. The CDR3 runs to 18 residues. Trimming cost V 0 bases and J 2 bases; bases outside gene matches: 9. The V gene's germline CDR1 is MRHNA and CDR2 SNTAGT. The CDR3 is CASSDSYVSGGLTDTQYF. The CDR3 DNA sequence: TGTGCCAGCAGTGACTCGTACGTGAGCGGGGGGCTCACAGATACGCAGTATTTT.

The chain recombines TRBV10-3 with TRBJ2-1, with 12 nucleotides matching TRBD2. CDR3 length: 18 residues. Germline V lookup: CDR1 ENHRY, CDR2 SYGVKD. V lost 2 bases, J lost 0 bases, and 5 bases stayed unmatched. Written as DNA, the CDR3 is TGTGCCATCAGTGAGCTAGCGGGGGGGCCTACCTCCTACAATGAGCAGTTCTTC. Its translation: CAISELAGGPTSYNEQFF.